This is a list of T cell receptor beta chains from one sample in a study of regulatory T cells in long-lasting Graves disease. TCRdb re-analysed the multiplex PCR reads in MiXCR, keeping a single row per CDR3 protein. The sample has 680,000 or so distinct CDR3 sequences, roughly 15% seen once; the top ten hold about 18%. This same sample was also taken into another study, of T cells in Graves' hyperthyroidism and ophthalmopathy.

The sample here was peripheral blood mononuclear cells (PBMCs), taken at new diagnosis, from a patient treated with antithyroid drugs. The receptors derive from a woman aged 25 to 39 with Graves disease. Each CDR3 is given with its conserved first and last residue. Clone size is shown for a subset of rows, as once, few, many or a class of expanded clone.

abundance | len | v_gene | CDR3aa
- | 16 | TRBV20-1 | CSARDPNRGPQETQYF
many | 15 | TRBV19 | CASSGPATTNTEAFF
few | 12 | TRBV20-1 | CSASQRYNEQFF
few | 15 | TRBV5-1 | CASSFGGLAGETQYF
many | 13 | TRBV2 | CASSGQGAGELFF
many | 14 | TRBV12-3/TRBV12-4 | CASSLSGAGYGYTF
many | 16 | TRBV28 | CASRGSVGRGDTEAFF
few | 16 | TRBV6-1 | CASSENASGRVYEQYF
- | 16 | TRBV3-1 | CASSQEGTVAKNIQYF
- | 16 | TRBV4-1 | CASSQEPALTQETQYF
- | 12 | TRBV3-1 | CASRYGVEKLFF
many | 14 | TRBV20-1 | CSALTGYSNQPQHF
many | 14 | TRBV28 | CASSEDQVAQPQHF
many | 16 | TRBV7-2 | CASRNVAGDFYNEQFF
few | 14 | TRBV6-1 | CASSEALGTDTQYF
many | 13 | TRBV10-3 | CAIGEGQGDEQYF
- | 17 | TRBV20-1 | CSARDLGLAGSRETQYF
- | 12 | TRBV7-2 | CASSQLGVEQYF
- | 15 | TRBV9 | CASSVAPGQNYGYTF
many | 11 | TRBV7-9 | CATLMGTEAFF
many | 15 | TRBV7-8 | CASSGTGGQYYEQYF
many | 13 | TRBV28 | CASSTGSFSLEHF
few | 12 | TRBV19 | CASTAGGTEAFF
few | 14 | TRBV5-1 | CASSLERGTDTQYF
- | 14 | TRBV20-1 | CSAAPPRAGYGYTF
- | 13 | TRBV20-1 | CSARELTGTKAFF
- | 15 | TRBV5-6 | CASTVMDRPLNEQFF
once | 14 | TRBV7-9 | CASSLGREDEKLFF
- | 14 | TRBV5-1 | CASSAPAQPNEQFF
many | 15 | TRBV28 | CASSLFGQGSYEQYF
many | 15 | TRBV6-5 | CASSYRGGLNTEAFF
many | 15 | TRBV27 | CASSRDRDSISRQFF
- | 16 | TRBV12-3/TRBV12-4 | CASSLEETGGITEAFF
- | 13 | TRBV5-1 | CASSLWTIATQYF
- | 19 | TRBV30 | CAWSVPGWGGSWRNQPQHF
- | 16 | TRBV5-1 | CASSLGTNVGNEKLFF
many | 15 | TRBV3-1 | CASSQDLRTSTEAFF
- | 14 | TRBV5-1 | CASSLVGTNEKLFF
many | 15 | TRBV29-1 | CSVWGLAEITDTQYF
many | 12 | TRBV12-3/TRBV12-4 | CASSLPQIGQYF
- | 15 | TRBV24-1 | CATSGGPAGRDTQYF
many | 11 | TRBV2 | CASSPVGQLFF